A selection of T cell receptor beta chains follows, all from one sample in a study of blood T cells in healthy people across ages. TCRdb reprocessed the 5' RACE reads via MiXCR and lists one record per CDR3 protein. The table has 700,000 or so distinct CDR3 sequences, 20% to 25% seen once. The sequenced sample was blood. These TCRs come from a man between 65 and 85 years old in good health. CDR3s include the opening cysteine and the closing phenylalanine or tryptophan. Each record gives: V gene, clone size, J gene, D gene, CDR3 DNA, CDR3 protein. A D gene is named only where the DNA matches it firmly. Clone size is not always given. Where it is, it says once, few, many or a class for expanded clones.

TRBV3-1,many,TRBJ1-2,-,TGTGCCAGCAACCAGGGTGTAGGCTATGGCTACACCTTC,CASNQGVGYGYTF
TRBV20-1,-,TRBJ2-7,TRBD1,TGCAGTGCTACCACCGGGACAGGGATCAACGAGCAGTACTTC,CSATTGTGINEQYF
TRBV20-1,-,TRBJ2-5,TRBD2,TGCAGTGCTAGAGATCCTAGCGGGGGGCTAAACACGAAACAAGAGACCCAGTATTTC,CSARDPSGGLNTKQETQYF
TRBV5-1,-,TRBJ2-1,TRBD1,TGCGCCAGCAGCCCGGGACAGGAGAACAATGAGGAGTTCTTC,CASSPGQENNEEFF
TRBV5-6,-,TRBJ2-3,-,TGTGCCAGCAGCCTAAGCCCACGACAGGCCACAGATACGCAGTATTTT,CASSLSPRQATDTQYF
TRBV2,few,TRBJ2-5,-,TGTGCCAGCAGTGTTGCCCTCCTCCGGTACTTC,CASSVALLRYF
TRBV5-6,few,TRBJ1-2,TRBD1,TGTGCCAGCAGCTTGACAGGGGATGGCTGCACCTTC,CASSLTGDGCTF
TRBV12-3/TRBV12-4,-,TRBJ2-3,TRBD2,TGTGCCAGCAGTTTAAGTTTGTACGGGACTAGCGGGGTTTTCACAGATACGCAGTATTTT,CASSLSLYGTSGVFTDTQYF
TRBV29-1,few,TRBJ2-5,-,TGCAGCGTGACGGGGAACCAAGAGACCCAGTACTTC,CSVTGNQETQYF
TRBV20-1,few,TRBJ2-3,TRBD2,TGCAGTGCTAGAGATTTGGCGGGGGGGGTCGTTGATACGCAGTATTTT,CSARDLAGGVVDTQYF
TRBV5-1,once,TRBJ1-5,TRBD1,TGCGCCAGCAGCCCCGGATCAGGGGGCAGCTATCAGCCCCAGCATTTT,CASSPGSGGSYQPQHF
TRBV20-1,many,TRBJ2-1,-,TGCAGTGCTACCACGGGACTCCGCGGCAATGAGCAGTTCTTC,CSATTGLRGNEQFF
TRBV12-3/TRBV12-4,many,TRBJ1-5,TRBD1,TGTGCCAGCAGTGGAGGGGGCCTTCAGCCCCAGCATTTT,CASSGGGLQPQHF
TRBV7-2,few,TRBJ2-3,-,TGTGCCAGCAGGTACGGGACTAGCACAGATACGCAGTATTTT,CASRYGTSTDTQYF
TRBV14,-,TRBJ1-4,-,TGTGCCAGCAGCCAGGCACAGGCCCTCAATGAAAAACTGTTTTTT,CASSQAQALNEKLFF
TRBV3-1,-,TRBJ2-7,TRBD2,TGTGCCAGCAGCCTAGGGACTAGCGGCACCCTAGGGCAGTACTTC,CASSLGTSGTLGQYF
TRBV29-1,few,TRBJ2-1,-,TGCAGCGCCAGGGAGGACAGGACCTACAATGAGCAGTTCTTC,CSAREDRTYNEQFF
TRBV20-1,-,TRBJ2-3,TRBD2,TGCAGTGCTCGACTAGCGGGAGGCGATACGCAGTATTTT,CSARLAGGDTQYF
TRBV4-3,-,TRBJ2-3,TRBD2,TGCGCCAGCAGCCAAGATCAACTAGCGGGGGGTGCGGGTACGCAGTATTTT,CASSQDQLAGGAGTQYF
TRBV20-1,-,TRBJ2-3,-,TGCAGTGCACCGGGACGGACAGATACGCAGTATTTT,CSAPGRTDTQYF
TRBV7-2,-,TRBJ1-3,-,TGTGCCAGCAGCTTAGACACGGGCGGGCCCCGCGCAGGAAACACCACATATTTT,CASSLDTGGPRAGNTTYF
TRBV19,-,TRBJ2-1,-,TGTGCCAGTAATGTTGGGCAGTTGTACAATGAGCAGTTCTTC,CASNVGQLYNEQFF
TRBV12-3/TRBV12-4,few,TRBJ2-2,-,TGTGCCAGCAGTAGCCTAAGGGACGGGGAGCTGTTTTTT,CASSSLRDGELFF
TRBV12-3/TRBV12-4,-,TRBJ1-2,TRBD1,TGTGCCAGCACCGCGACAGGGGAAGGCTACACCTTC,CASTATGEGYTF
TRBV5-1,few,TRBJ1-2,-,TGCGCCAGCAGCTGGTCAGAGGGAGCCGCTAACTATGGCTACACCTTC,CASSWSEGAANYGYTF
TRBV5-1,many,TRBJ1-3,-,TGCGCCAGCAGCCGAGACACCACCTCTGGAAACACCATATATTTT,CASSRDTTSGNTIYF
TRBV25-1,few,TRBJ1-1,-,TGTGCCAGCACCCCGCGGGTAATGAACACTGAAGCTTTCTTT,CASTPRVMNTEAFF
TRBV5-1,few,TRBJ1-4,-,TGCGCCAGCAGCTTGGATTCTGGGGTTAATGAAAAACTGTTTTTT,CASSLDSGVNEKLFF
TRBV5-1,few,TRBJ1-1,-,TGCGCCAGCAGACCCGCAAGCAACACTGAAGCTTTCTTT,CASRPASNTEAFF
TRBV7-6,once,TRBJ1-1,-,TGTGCCAGCAGCTTGGGGAGTTACACTGAAGCTTTCTTT,CASSLGSYTEAFF
TRBV5-1,-,TRBJ2-2,-,TGCGCCAGCCAGGCGGCGGGAACGAACACCGGGGAGCTGTTTTTT,CASQAAGTNTGELFF
TRBV11-3,many,TRBJ2-5,TRBD1,TGTGCCAGCAGCCCGCAACAGGGGTCAGTCGGGACCCAGTACTTC,CASSPQQGSVGTQYF
TRBV7-6,-,TRBJ2-1,TRBD2,TGTGCCAGCAGCCCCGATAGCGGGGGCAATGAGCAGTTCTTC,CASSPDSGGNEQFF
TRBV6-6,few,TRBJ2-3,-,TGTGCCAGCAACCTCCCTGGGGTGGGCACAGATACGCAGTATTTT,CASNLPGVGTDTQYF
TRBV7-2,few,TRBJ2-6,-,TGTGCCAGCAGAAAACAGAGCTCTGGGGCCAACGTCCTGACTTTC,CASRKQSSGANVLTF
TRBV20-1,few,TRBJ2-3,-,TGCAGTGCTAGACGCCGGGACACCGTCGGAGATACGCAGTATTTT,CSARRRDTVGDTQYF
TRBV9,-,TRBJ2-2,-,TGTGCCAGCAGCGTAGGTGGTATGAACACCGGGGAGCTGTTTTTT,CASSVGGMNTGELFF
TRBV12-3/TRBV12-4,-,TRBJ2-2,TRBD2,TGTGCCAGCAGTTTTTCTAGCGGGAGTCCCGGGGAGCTGTTTTTT,CASSFSSGSPGELFF
TRBV20-1,once,TRBJ2-5,-,TGCAGTGCTCCCCGAACTGACAGGACCCAAGAGACCCAGTACTTC,CSAPRTDRTQETQYF
TRBV15,few,TRBJ1-4,TRBD1,TGTGCCACCAGCATAACAGGGGTGGGCGAAAAACTGTTTTTT,CATSITGVGEKLFF
TRBV12-3/TRBV12-4,-,TRBJ2-4,TRBD1,TGTGCCAGCAGTAACCGGGACAGGGGGGCCAAAAACATTCAGTACTTC,CASSNRDRGAKNIQYF
TRBV7-7,many,TRBJ2-3,-,TGTGCCAGCAGCTTACTGGGGGACACAGATACGCAGTATTTT,CASSLLGDTDTQYF
TRBV15,-,TRBJ2-1,-,TGTGCCACCAGCAGAGATCGGGGGATCAATGAGCAGTTCTTC,CATSRDRGINEQFF
TRBV4-3,-,TRBJ1-2,TRBD1,TGCGCCAGCAGTCTAACTGGGACAGGCAGTCTTTATTATGGCTACACCTTC,CASSLTGTGSLYYGYTF
TRBV3-1,few,TRBJ2-1,-,TGTGCCAGCAGCTTCAGGGCGAGCTCCTACAATGAGCAGTTCTTC,CASSFRASSYNEQFF
TRBV4-3,few,TRBJ2-1,-,TGCGCCAGCAGCTTACGAGGGTTTGGGGGAGATGAGCAGTTCTTC,CASSLRGFGGDEQFF
TRBV5-1,-,TRBJ2-1,-,TGCGCCAGCAGCCCGACAGCTACGAGCTCCTACAATGAGCAGTTCTTC,CASSPTATSSYNEQFF
TRBV10-3,-,TRBJ2-7,TRBD2,TGTGCCATCACTGTGGTCGGGAAGGATAGCGGGGGGGCTTGGGAGCAGTACTTC,CAITVVGKDSGGAWEQYF
TRBV6-5,few,TRBJ2-7,-,TGTGCCAGCAGTTACGGGGGGCTAACCTACGAGCAGTACTTC,CASSYGGLTYEQYF
TRBV4-3,few,TRBJ2-4,-,TGCGCCAGCAGCCAAGATGCAGGGGTAGCCAAAAACATTCAGTACTTC,CASSQDAGVAKNIQYF
TRBV7-2,-,TRBJ2-1,-,TGTGCCAGCAGCTTCACGGGCGGGATCTCCTACAATGAGCAGTTCTTC,CASSFTGGISYNEQFF
TRBV3-1,few,TRBJ2-5,-,TGTGCCAGCATGCCCTTGGGGCTAGGGGGACAAGAGACCCAGTACTTC,CASMPLGLGGQETQYF
TRBV3-1,-,TRBJ2-1,TRBD2,TGTGCCAGCAGCCAACTGTGGCAGCGGGAGGGGTCCTACAATGAGCAGTTCTTC,CASSQLWQREGSYNEQFF